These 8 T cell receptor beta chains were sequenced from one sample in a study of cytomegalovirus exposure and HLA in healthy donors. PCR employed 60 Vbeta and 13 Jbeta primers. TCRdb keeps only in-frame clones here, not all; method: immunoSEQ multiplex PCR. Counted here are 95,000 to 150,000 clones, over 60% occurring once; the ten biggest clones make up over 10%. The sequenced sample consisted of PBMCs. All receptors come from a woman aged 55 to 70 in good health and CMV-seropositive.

CDR3 sequence: CASSSFDRKGEKLFF. DNA of the CDR3: TGCGCCAGCAGCTCATTTGACAGGAAGGGTGAAAAACTGTTTTTT. The chain employs TRBV5-1 and TRBJ1-4, with D possibly being TRBD1 (6 bases). This CDR3 is 15 amino acids long. V was cut by 3 bases and J by 7 bases, with 16 bases left in between. CDR1 SGHRS and CDR2 YFSETQ come from the germline V gene.

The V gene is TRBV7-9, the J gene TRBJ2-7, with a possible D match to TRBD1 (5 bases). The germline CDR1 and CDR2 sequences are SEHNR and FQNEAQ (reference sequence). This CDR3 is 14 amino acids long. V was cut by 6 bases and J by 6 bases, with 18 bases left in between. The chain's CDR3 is CASSHSQGAFEQYF. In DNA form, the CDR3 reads TGTGCCAGCAGTCACTCCCAAGGGGCCTTCGAGCAGTACTTC.

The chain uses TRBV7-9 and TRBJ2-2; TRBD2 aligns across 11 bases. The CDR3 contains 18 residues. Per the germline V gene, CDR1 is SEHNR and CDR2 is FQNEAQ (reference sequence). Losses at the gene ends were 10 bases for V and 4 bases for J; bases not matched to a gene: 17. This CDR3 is CAIIPDTSGRKGTGELFF. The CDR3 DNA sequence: TGTGCCATCATACCTGACACTAGCGGGAGAAAGGGCACCGGGGAGCTGTTTTTT.

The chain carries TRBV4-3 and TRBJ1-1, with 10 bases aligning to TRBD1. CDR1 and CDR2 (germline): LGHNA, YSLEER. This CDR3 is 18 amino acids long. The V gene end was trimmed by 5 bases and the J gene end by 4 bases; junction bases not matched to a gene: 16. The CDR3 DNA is TGCGCCAGCAGCTACCGACAGGGGGCGAGGAATATGGCCACTGAAGCTTTCTTT. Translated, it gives CASSYRQGARNMATEAFF.

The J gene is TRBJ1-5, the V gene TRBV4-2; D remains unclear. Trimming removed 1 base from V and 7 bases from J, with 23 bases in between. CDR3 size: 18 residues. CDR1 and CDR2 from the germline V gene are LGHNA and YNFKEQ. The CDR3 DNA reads TGTGCCAGCAGCCAAGTTTCTGTAAGCAGGAGGATACCCCAGCCCCAGCATTTT. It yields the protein CASSQVSVSRRIPQPQHF.

The CDR3 DNA sequence: TGCAGTGCTAGGCCCAGGATCGGTTACACCTTC. It specifies CSARPRIGYTF. The chain couples TRBV20-1 to TRBJ1-2, with D uncertain. Trimming pared 3 bases from V and 11 bases from J, leaving 13 bases between. This CDR3 comprises 11 residues. Germline V gene sequence: CDR1 DFQATT, CDR2 SNEGSKA (reference sequence).

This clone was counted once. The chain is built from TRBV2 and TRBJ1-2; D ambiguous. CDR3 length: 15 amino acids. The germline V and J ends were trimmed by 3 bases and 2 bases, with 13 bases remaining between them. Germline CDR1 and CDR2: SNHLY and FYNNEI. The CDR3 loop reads CASSELNRQNYGYTF. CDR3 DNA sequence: TGTGCCAGCAGTGAGCTAAACAGACAAAACTATGGCTACACCTTC.

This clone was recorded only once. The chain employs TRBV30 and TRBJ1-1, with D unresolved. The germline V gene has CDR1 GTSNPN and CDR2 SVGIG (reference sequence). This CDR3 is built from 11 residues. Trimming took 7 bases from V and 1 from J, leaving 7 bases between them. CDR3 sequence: CASTTNTEAFF. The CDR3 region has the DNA TGTGCCTCCACAACGAACACTGAAGCTTTCTTT.